These 15 T cell receptor beta chains originate from one sample sequenced in a study of blood T cell repertoires in COVID-19. TCRdb keeps only in-frame clones here, not all; method: immunoSEQ multiplex PCR. Among about 170,000 clones listed, around 91% were seen once. The material sequenced was PBMCs or T cells enriched from blood (not recorded which). The receptors here all came from a woman aged 18-29 years who had recovered from COVID-19.

The CDR3 coding sequence is TGCGCCAGCAGCTTGGGACAGAAAGAGACCCAGTACTTC. This codes for CASSLGQKETQYF. J is TRBJ2-5 and V is TRBV5-1; a weak D match, TRBD1 (5 bases). The length of the CDR3 is 13 residues. Trimming removed 0 bases at V and 3 bases at J, with 6 bases between. CDR1 is SGHRS and CDR2 is YFSETQ in the germline V gene.

The rearrangement links TRBV5-1 to TRBJ2-7, with 7 bases that match TRBD2. Looked up from germline, CDR1 is SGHRS and CDR2 is YFSETQ. CDR3 length: 16 residues. J was trimmed by 6 bases and V by 4 bases; bases with no gene match: 16. The CDR3: CASSGVVGGPIFEQYF. CDR3 in DNA: TGCGCCAGCAGCGGGGTGGTGGGAGGGCCGATTTTCGAGCAGTACTTC.

In its sample, this clone was seen once. V is TRBV6-5 and J is TRBJ1-6, with D unclear. Germline V lookup: CDR1 MNHEY, CDR2 SVGAGI. V was shortened by 0 bases and J by 2 bases, with 5 bases between the two germline ends. CDR3 size: 15 residues. The CDR3 region is CASSYSEAYNSPLHF. As DNA, the CDR3 is TGTGCCAGCAGTTACTCCGAGGCCTATAATTCACCCCTCCACTTT.

The chain couples TRBV10-3 to TRBJ2-7; D is possibly TRBD2 (6 bases). The CDR3 is 17 residues long. In germline, CDR1 is ENHRY, CDR2 SYGVKD. V lost 2 bases, J lost 5 bases, and 22 bases lay in between. Here the CDR3 DNA reads TGTGCCATCAGTGAGAATTTAGGAGGGCATTTGGTCCACGAGCAGTACTTC. It translates to CAISENLGGHLVHEQYF.

This chain joins TRBV2 and TRBJ1-1, with D unresolved. The germline V gene encodes CDR1 SNHLY and CDR2 FYNNEI. There are 13 residues in the CDR3. The V gene lost 4 bases and the J gene lost 2 bases, with 8 bases spanning the gap. The CDR3 region is CASSAEGNTEAFF. CDR3 sequence (DNA): TGTGCCAGCAGTGCGGAGGGTAACACTGAAGCTTTCTTT.

The rearrangement uses TRBV7-9 and TRBJ1-2; tentative D call: TRBD1 (6 bases). Germline V CDR1 and CDR2: SEHNR, FQNEAQ (reference sequence). The CDR3 sequence is 13 residues long. V shed 3 bases and J shed 6 bases, with 11 bases lying between them. As DNA, the CDR3 is TGTGCCAGCAGCTTCGGCAGGGGAGATGGCTACACCTTC. Translating gives CASSFGRGDGYTF.

The chain combines TRBV28 with TRBJ1-4, with a possible D match to TRBD1 (5 bases). V lost 5 bases, J lost 0 bases, and 7 bases lay in between. Germline V CDR1 and CDR2: MDHEN, SYDVKM. This CDR3 has 14 amino acids. DNA for the CDR3: TGTGCCAGCAGTCCACAGGCAACTAATGAAAAACTGTTTTTT. Its translation is CASSPQATNEKLFF.

The chain combines TRBV29-1 with TRBJ1-2; 10 bases are shared with TRBD1. V dropped 6 bases and J dropped 8; count of bases not matched to a gene: 9. Germline V gives CDR1 SQVTM, CDR2 ANQGSEA. The CDR3 covers 13 residues. The DNA of the CDR3 is TGCAGCGTGGCCGCCGGACAGGGGGTGGGCTACACCTTC. Its translation is CSVAAGQGVGYTF.

This chain links TRBV12-3 or TRBV12-4 with TRBJ1-1; D remains ambiguous. The CDR3 runs 13 residues. Trimming removed 3 bases from V and 7 bases from J, with 12 bases in between. DNA of the CDR3: TGTGCCAGCAGTTTCGGGTCAAGTGTTGAAGCTTTCTTT. Its translation is CASSFGSSVEAFF.

V usage is TRBV27 and J usage is TRBJ1-6, with TRBD1 as a possible D gene (5 bases). Deletions cut 7 bases from V and 2 bases from J, with 18 bases between. The CDR3 length is 17 residues. Germline lookup yields CDR1 MNHEY and CDR2 SMNVEV (reference sequence). CDR3 DNA: TGTGCCAGCACCCAAGCGGGGGGTGACACCTATAATTCACCCCTCCACTTT. It translates to CASTQAGGDTYNSPLHF.

The chain employs TRBV27 and TRBJ2-3; TRBD2 aligns across 8 bases. Germline CDR1 MNHEY, CDR2 SMNVEV (reference sequence). The CDR3 spans 14 residues. V lost 2 bases and J lost 6; bases outside the gene matches: 4. The CDR3 is CASSLLAGRDTQYF. CDR3 in DNA: TGTGCCAGCAGTTTACTAGCGGGTCGGGATACGCAGTATTTT.

The table lists this clone with a few counts. The V call is TRBV27, the J call TRBJ2-3, with 8 bases matching TRBD1. Germline loops: CDR1 MNHEY, CDR2 SMNVEV (reference sequence). The CDR3 loop spans 14 amino acids. J gave up 4 bases and V 5 bases, and 5 bases lay outside the gene matches. CDR3 in DNA: TGTGCCAGCAGTGCCAGGGGGCGGTCAGATACGCAGTATTTT. Its protein is CASSARGRSDTQYF.

This clone was picked up one time. The chain is built from TRBV29-1 and TRBJ1-2; 7 bases fit TRBD1. V lost 5 bases to trimming and J lost 0 bases; unmatched junction nucleotides: 6. This CDR3 comprises 14 residues. The germline gives CDR1 SQVTM, CDR2 ANQGSEA. CDR3 loop: CSVYQGVSNYGYTF. CDR3 DNA sequence: TGCAGCGTTTATCAGGGGGTATCTAACTATGGCTACACCTTC.

Details on this clone: Distinct nucleotide sequences in the sample also encode this CDR3. The V call is TRBV7-9, the J call TRBJ2-2; 8 bases line up with TRBD2. The V segment lost 3 bases and the J segment 5 bases; nucleotides outside the gene matches: 5. Germline CDR1 is SEHNR and CDR2 is FQNEAQ (reference sequence). The CDR3 is made up of 15 amino acids. CDR3 in amino acids: CASSFGGGGTGELFF. DNA of the CDR3: TGTGCCAGCAGCTTTGGCGGCGGGGGGACCGGGGAGCTGTTTTTT.

V and J are TRBV27 and TRBJ2-5; 13 bases line up with TRBD2. Germline V gives CDR1 MNHEY, CDR2 SMNVEV (reference sequence). The CDR3 sequence is 14 residues long. The V gene end was trimmed by 10 bases and the J gene end by 5 bases; junction bases not matched to a gene: 7. The CDR3 region is CATWTSGSVETQYF. Here the CDR3 DNA reads TGTGCCACCTGGACTAGCGGGAGTGTGGAGACCCAGTACTTC.